This section outlines one T cell receptor (beta chain) sequence together with its context. The data derive from a study of blood T cells in healthy people across ages. Germline values: CDR1 SGHDN, CDR2 FVKESK. The V end lost 0 bases, the J end lost 1 base, and 13 bases lay between the germline ends. The CDR3 runs 17 residues. The use of a sample-barcoded 5' primer and a J-beta primer mix characterized a second PCR of roughly 6 to 11 cycles. CDR3-containing paired-end reads numbering at least 2.5 million came from each sample. TCRdb recomputed calls from the 5' RACE reads with MiXCR, one row per CDR3 protein. The repertoire holds around 780,000 distinct CDR3 sequences, with roughly 24% as singletons. This sample was also put to use in a study of T cells of mothers and their children. That investigation notes: Reads recorded for TCR beta CDR3 numbered over 9.5 million per mother and approximately 2.9 million per child. Normalized overlap was always slightly, never significantly, higher in related than unrelated mother-child pairs. Across the analysis, no persistent microchimeric T cell clones were detected.

The receptor's source is a boy between 10 and 17 years old in good health. The rearrangement links TRBV14 to TRBJ2-1, with D possibly matching TRBD2 (6 bases). The sample was blood. CDR3 in DNA: TGTGCCAGCAGCCAAGATTTCGCGGCGGGGTCCTACAATGAGCAGTTCTTC. It codes for CASSQDFAAGSYNEQFF.